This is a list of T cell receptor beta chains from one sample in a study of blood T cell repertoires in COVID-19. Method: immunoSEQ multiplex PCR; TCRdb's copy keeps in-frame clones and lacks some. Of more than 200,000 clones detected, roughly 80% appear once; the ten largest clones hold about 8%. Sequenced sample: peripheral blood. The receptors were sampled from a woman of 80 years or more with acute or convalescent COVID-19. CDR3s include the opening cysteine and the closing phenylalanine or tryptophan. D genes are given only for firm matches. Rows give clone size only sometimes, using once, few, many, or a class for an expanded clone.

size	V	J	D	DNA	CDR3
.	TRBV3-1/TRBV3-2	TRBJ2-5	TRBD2	TGTGCCAGCAGCCAGGATTTAGCGGGAGGGAGAGAGACCCAGTACTTC	CASSQDLAGGRETQYF
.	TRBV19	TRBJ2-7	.	TGTGCCAGTAGCTCAACTACTCAAGGACACCTCTCCTACGAGCAGTACTTC	CASSSTTQGHLSYEQYF
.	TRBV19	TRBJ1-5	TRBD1	TGTGCCAGTAGTATAAGGGGCCCCGGGACAGATAGCAATCAGCCCCAGCATTTT	CASSIRGPGTDSNQPQHF
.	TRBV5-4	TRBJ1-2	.	TGTGCCAGCAGCTTAGGACAAACCGCGGCCTATGGCTACACCTTC	CASSLGQTAAYGYTF
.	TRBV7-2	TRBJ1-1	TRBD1	TGTGCCAGCAGCCAGCGACAGGGGGCGTACACTGAAGCTTTCTTT	CASSQRQGAYTEAFF
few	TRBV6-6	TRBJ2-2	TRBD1	TGTGCCAGCAGTCTAGCCGGGACAGGGGGCAGGGGTGGGGAGCTGTTTTTT	CASSLAGTGGRGGELFF
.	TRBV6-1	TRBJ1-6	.	TGTGCCAGCAGTGAAGGCCAAGGGAGGCTATCACCCCTCCACTTT	CASSEGQGRLSPLHF
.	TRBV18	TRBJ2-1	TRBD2	TGTGCCAGCTCACCCCCGACTAGCAGTGATGAGCAGTTCTTC	CASSPPTSSDEQFF
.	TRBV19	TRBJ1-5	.	TGTGCCAGTAGTATAGGGGGAGCGGGTCAGCCCCAGCATTTT	CASSIGGAGQPQHF
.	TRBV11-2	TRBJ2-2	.	TGTGCCAGCGGGCTCTTCACCGGGGAGCTGTTTTTT	CASGLFTGELFF
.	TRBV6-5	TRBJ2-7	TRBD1	TGTGCCAGCAGGGGGATGGGACAGGGGAATAGAAAGCAGTACTTC	CASRGMGQGNRKQYF
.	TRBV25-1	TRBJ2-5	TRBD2	TGTGCCAGCAGTGATCCTAGCGGGGCCCAAGAGACCCAGTACTTC	CASSDPSGAQETQYF
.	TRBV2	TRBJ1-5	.	TGTGCCAGCAGTGAAGTCGGGAGTCAGCCCCAGCATTTT	CASSEVGSQPQHF
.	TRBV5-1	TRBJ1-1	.	TGCGCCAGCAGCTTGGGTGGCAACACTGAAGCTTTCTTT	CASSLGGNTEAFF
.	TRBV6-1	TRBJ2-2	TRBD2	TGTGCCAGCAGTGCACTTCCGGGACTAGCGGGCCCGAACACCGGGGAGCTGTTTTTT	CASSALPGLAGPNTGELFF
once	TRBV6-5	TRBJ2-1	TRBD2	TGTGCCAGCAGAGCGACTAGCGGCAATGAGCAGTTCTTC	CASRATSGNEQFF
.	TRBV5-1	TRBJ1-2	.	TGCGCCAGCAGCTTGGCCCCAGAATCGGGCTATGGCTACACCTTC	CASSLAPESGYGYTF
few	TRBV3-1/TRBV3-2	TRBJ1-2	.	TGTGCCAGCAGCCAAGATCATGGGGGGGCCGGCTACACCTTC	CASSQDHGGAGYTF